This T cell receptor beta chain was documented in a study of blood T cells in healthy people across ages. Overall study: Through template switching, about one barcoded beta molecule was captured per two T cells, as measured in model experiments.

Through a sample-barcoded 5' primer and a J-beta primer mix, a second PCR was run for about 6 to 12 cycles. TCRdb re-derived calls from the 5' RACE reads in MiXCR, one entry per CDR3 protein. This repertoire shows some 1.7 million distinct CDR3 sequences, 28% found once; its top ten account for less than 9.5%. It was around 10 milliliters of peripheral blood that were drawn from each donor. V was trimmed by 7 bases and J by 3 bases, leaving 16 bases between them. The CDR3 loop spans 14 amino acids. General study findings and limits: Lack of knowledge of donor CMV status possibly confounded expanded clonotype changes.

Concerning this clonotype itself: The antigen is unknown.

The source material was blood. The clonotype comes from a woman younger than 45 in good health. The rearrangement uses TRBV12-3 or TRBV12-4 and TRBJ2-7; TRBD2 might be the D (6 bases). This CDR3 reads CASTSGVIFYEQYF. The DNA for the CDR3 is TGTGCCAGCACCTCGGGAGTGATTTTCTACGAGCAGTACTTC.